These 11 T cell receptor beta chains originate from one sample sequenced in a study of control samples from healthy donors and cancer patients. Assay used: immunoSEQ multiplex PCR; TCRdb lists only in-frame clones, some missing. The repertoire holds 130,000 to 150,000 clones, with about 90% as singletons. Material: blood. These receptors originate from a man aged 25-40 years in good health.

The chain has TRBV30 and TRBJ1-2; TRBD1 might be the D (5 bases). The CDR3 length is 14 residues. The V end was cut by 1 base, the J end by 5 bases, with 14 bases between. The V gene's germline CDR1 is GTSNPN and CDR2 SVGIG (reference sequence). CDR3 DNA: TGTGCCTGGAGTGAGACCGGGACGTCTTATGGCTACACCTTC. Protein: CAWSETGTSYGYTF.

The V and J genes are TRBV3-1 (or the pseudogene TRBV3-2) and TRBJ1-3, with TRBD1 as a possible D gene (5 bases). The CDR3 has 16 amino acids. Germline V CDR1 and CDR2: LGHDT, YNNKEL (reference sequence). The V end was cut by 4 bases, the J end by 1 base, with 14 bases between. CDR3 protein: CASSRQDTGSGNTIYF. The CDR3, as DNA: TGTGCCAGCAGCCGTCAGGACACCGGGTCTGGAAACACCATATATTTT.

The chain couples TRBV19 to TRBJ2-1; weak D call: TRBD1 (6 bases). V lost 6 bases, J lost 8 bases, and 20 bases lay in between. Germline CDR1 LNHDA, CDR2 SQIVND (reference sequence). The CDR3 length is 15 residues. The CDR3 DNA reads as TGTGCCAGTAGCCTCTCGGGACCTGGGGGCTATGAGCAGTTCTTC. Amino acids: CASSLSGPGGYEQFF.

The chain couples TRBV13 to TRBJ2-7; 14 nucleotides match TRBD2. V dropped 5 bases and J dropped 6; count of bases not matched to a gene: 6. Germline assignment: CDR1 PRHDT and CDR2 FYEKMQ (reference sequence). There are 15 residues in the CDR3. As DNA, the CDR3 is TGTGCCAGCAGCCTAAGGACTAGCGGGGGGCCCGAGCAGTACTTC. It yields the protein CASSLRTSGGPEQYF. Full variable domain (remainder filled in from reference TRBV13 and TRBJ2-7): AAGVIQSPRHLIKEKRETATLKCYPIPRHDTVYWYQQGPGQDPQFLISFYEKMQSDKGSIPDRFSAQQFSDYHSELNMSSLELGDSALYFCASSLRTSGGPEQYFGPGTRLTVT.

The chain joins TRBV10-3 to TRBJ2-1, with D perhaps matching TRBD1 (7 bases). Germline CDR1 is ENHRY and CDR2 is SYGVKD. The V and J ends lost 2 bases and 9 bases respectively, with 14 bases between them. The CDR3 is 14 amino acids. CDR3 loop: CAISEGRQGGEQFF. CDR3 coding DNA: TGTGCCATCAGTGAGGGTAGACAGGGAGGTGAGCAGTTCTTC.

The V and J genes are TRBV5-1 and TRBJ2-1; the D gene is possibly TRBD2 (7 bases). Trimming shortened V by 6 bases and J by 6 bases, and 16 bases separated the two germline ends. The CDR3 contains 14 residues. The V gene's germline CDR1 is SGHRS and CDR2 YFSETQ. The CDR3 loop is CASTGGRLVNEQFF. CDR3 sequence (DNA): TGCGCCAGCACCGGGGGGCGGTTGGTCAATGAGCAGTTCTTC.

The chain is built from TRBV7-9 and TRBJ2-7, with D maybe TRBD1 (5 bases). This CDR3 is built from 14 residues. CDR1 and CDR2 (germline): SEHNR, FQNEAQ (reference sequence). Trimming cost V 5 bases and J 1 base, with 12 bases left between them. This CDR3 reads CASSPLTGSYEQYF. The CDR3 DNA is TGTGCCAGCAGCCCCCTAACAGGTTCCTACGAGCAGTACTTC.

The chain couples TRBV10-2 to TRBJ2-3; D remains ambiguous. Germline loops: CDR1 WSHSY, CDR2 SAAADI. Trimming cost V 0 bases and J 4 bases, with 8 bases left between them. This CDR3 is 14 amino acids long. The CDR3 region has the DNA TGCGCCAGCAGTGAGTCGAATAGGGCAGATACGCAGTATTTT. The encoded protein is CASSESNRADTQYF.

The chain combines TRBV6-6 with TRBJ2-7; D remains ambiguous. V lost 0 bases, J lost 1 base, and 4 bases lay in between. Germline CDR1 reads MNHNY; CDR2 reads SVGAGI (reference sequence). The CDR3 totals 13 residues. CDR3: CASSYSMSYEQYF. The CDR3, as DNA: TGTGCCAGCAGTTACTCGATGTCCTACGAGCAGTACTTC.

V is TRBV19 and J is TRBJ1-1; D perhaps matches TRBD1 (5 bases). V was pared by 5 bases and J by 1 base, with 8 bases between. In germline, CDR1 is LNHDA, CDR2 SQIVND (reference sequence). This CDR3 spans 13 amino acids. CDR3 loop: CASSFGGNTEAFF. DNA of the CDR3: TGTGCCAGTAGTTTCGGGGGGAACACTGAAGCTTTCTTT.

CDR3 amino acids: CASSMGQGLSYEQYF. As DNA, the CDR3 is TGTGCCAGCAGCATGGGACAGGGCCTCTCCTACGAGCAGTACTTC. The chain couples TRBV6-5 to TRBJ2-7; 9 nucleotides align to TRBD1. V was pared by 6 bases and J by 0 bases, with 6 bases of the junction left unmatched. The CDR3 is 15 residues long. Per the germline V gene, CDR1 is MNHEY and CDR2 is SVGAGI.